The 32 T cell receptor beta chains reported below all come from one sample, sequenced in a study of T-cell memory formation after mild COVID-19. TCRdb re-derived calls from the 5' RACE reads in MiXCR, one entry per CDR3 protein. This table has 450,000 to 650,000 distinct CDR3 sequences, about 20% appearing once. Sequenced input: PBMCs or a T cell subset sorted from them (not recorded which). These receptors were collected from an adult woman who had mild COVID-19 (a few samples of this study predate the infection). Cell type and time point are not known.

The chain employs TRBV18 and TRBJ2-5; 9 bases are a match to TRBD2. V lost 3 bases to trimming and J lost 3 bases; unmatched junction nucleotides: 14. The length of the CDR3 is 18 residues. The germline V gene has CDR1 KGHSH and CDR2 LQKENI. CDR3 amino acids: CASSPVERRGRAKETQYF. In DNA, the CDR3 is TGTGCCAGCTCACCGGTGGAGCGTCGCGGGAGGGCCAAAGAGACCCAGTACTTC.

This clonotype was observed a handful of times. This chain links TRBV10-3 with TRBJ2-1; D possibly corresponds to TRBD2 (7 bases). Germline V gene data show CDR1 as ENHRY and CDR2 as SYGVKD. CDR3 length: 13 amino acids. V lost 6 bases and J lost 5, with 11 bases in between. DNA for the CDR3: TGTGCCATCAGACAGGGAGGGGACAATGAGCAGTTCTTC. Translating it yields CAIRQGGDNEQFF.

The V call is TRBV24-1, the J call TRBJ2-4, with 8 bases lining up with TRBD2. Germline assignment: CDR1 KGHDR and CDR2 SFDVKD. J was trimmed by 8 bases and V by 0 bases; bases with no gene match: 5. This CDR3 has 15 residues. The CDR3 DNA sequence: TGTGCCACCAGTGATTTGCCGGGAGGGCCCGACATTCAGTACTTC. Translated: CATSDLPGGPDIQYF.

The chain carries TRBV7-9 and TRBJ1-1; 8 nucleotides match TRBD1. V was pared by 3 bases and J by 3 bases, with 6 bases of the junction left unmatched. The germline gives CDR1 SEHNR, CDR2 FQNEAQ (reference sequence). The CDR3 length is 15 residues. CDR3 loop: CASSLGDRRYTEAFF. CDR3 coding DNA: TGTGCCAGCAGCTTGGGGGACAGGCGATACACTGAAGCTTTCTTT.

V and J are TRBV12-3 or TRBV12-4 and TRBJ2-7, with 9 nucleotides matching TRBD2. The CDR3 sequence is 15 residues long. The junction had 9 bases not matched to a gene; V was cut back by 7 bases and J by 2 bases. For the CDR3, the DNA is TGTGCCAGCACCTTGGGAGCGGGGGGACCCTACGAGCAGTACTTC. Translating it yields CASTLGAGGPYEQYF.

The J gene is TRBJ2-3, the V gene TRBV6-1; 10 bases line up with TRBD1. V shed 6 bases and J 4 bases; nucleotides not matched to a gene: 1. CDR3 length: 13 residues. Germline lookup yields CDR1 MNHNS and CDR2 SASEGT. For the CDR3, the DNA is TGTGCCAGCAGGGACAGGGGGGCAGATACGCAGTATTTT. Translating gives CASRDRGADTQYF.

There are a few counts of this clonotype. The gene calls are TRBV3-1 and TRBJ1-4; possible D gene TRBD1, 5 bases. Germline V gene lookup returns CDR1 LGHDT and CDR2 YNNKEL (reference sequence). This CDR3 contains 14 residues. Between the trimmed V and J ends, which lost 3 bases and 6 bases, there was a span of 11 bases. CDR3 loop: CASSHRGGDEKLFF. Written as DNA, the CDR3 is TGTGCCAGCAGCCATCGGGGGGGTGATGAAAAACTGTTTTTT.

The chain has TRBV29-1 and TRBJ1-1, with 7 positions matching TRBD1. The germline gives CDR1 SQVTM, CDR2 ANQGSEA. Trimming at V came to 3 bases and at J to 3 bases, leaving 7 bases not matched to a gene. This CDR3 is built from 14 residues. CDR3 region: CSVEKGAKDTEAFF. CDR3 DNA: TGCAGCGTTGAGAAGGGGGCAAAGGACACTGAAGCTTTCTTT.

The chain couples TRBV5-1 to TRBJ2-7; D call uncertain. V was shortened by 3 bases and J by 0 bases, with 4 bases between the two germline ends. Germline assignment: CDR1 SGHRS and CDR2 YFSETQ. CDR3 length: 12 residues. The chain's CDR3 is CASSYNSYEQYF. Here the CDR3 DNA reads TGCGCCAGCAGCTACAACTCCTACGAGCAGTACTTC.

This clonotype was detected a few times. The V gene is TRBV6-2 or TRBV6-3, the J gene TRBJ2-7, with 8 bases matching TRBD2. Per germline, CDR1 MNHEY and CDR2 SVGEGT. The CDR3 contains 16 residues. With 6 bases clipped from V and 2 bases from J, the junction kept 12 bases outside the gene matches. The DNA for the CDR3 is TGTGCCAGCAGCAATGAACTAGCGGTACGAGCCTACGAGCAGTACTTC. Its translation is CASSNELAVRAYEQYF.

The rearrangement uses TRBV3-1 and TRBJ2-1, with D possibly matching TRBD2 (5 bases). The ends were cut back, 1 base at V and 13 bases at J, with 14 bases in the middle. The CDR3 is made up of 13 amino acids. CDR1 and CDR2 (germline): LGHDT, YNNKEL (reference sequence). For the CDR3, the DNA is TGTGCCAGCAGCCAAGGATCGGCGGGCCTTCAGTTCTTC. This gives the protein CASSQGSAGLQFF.

This clonotype turned up a few times. V usage is TRBV10-2 and J usage is TRBJ2-2; D uncertain. The V gene's germline CDR1 is WSHSY and CDR2 SAAADI. The CDR3 runs 14 residues. Trimming left V 4 bases short and J 1 base short, with 7 bases between. The CDR3 nucleotides read TGCGCCAGCAGTGTGTTGATGAACACCGGGGAGCTGTTTTTT. Amino acids: CASSVLMNTGELFF.

This rearrangement joins TRBV7-2 to TRBJ1-1, with D perhaps TRBD1 (5 bases). CDR1 and CDR2 from the germline V gene are SGHTA and FQGNSA. The CDR3 consists of 15 residues. Trimming removed 5 bases at V and 1 base at J, with 14 bases between. CDR3 in amino acids: CASSKSRAANTEAFF. Written as DNA, the CDR3 is TGTGCCAGCAGCAAAAGCAGGGCTGCGAACACTGAAGCTTTCTTT.

Here the CDR3 DNA reads TGTGCCACCAGTGATACCCGGGACGATAAGGAGTTCTTC. This sequence encodes CATSDTRDDKEFF. V and J are TRBV24-1 and TRBJ2-1, with D possibly called TRBD1 or TRBD2 (5 bases each). Germline V CDR1 and CDR2: KGHDR, SFDVKD. This CDR3 comprises 13 residues. Trimming shortened V by 3 bases and J by 14 bases, and 16 bases separated the two germline ends.

This chain uses TRBV6-6 with TRBJ2-1, with 7 bases that match TRBD1. Per the germline V gene, CDR1 is MNHNY and CDR2 is SVGAGI (reference sequence). The length of the CDR3 is 13 residues. V was pared by 5 bases and J by 5 bases, with 3 bases of the junction left unmatched. CDR3 bases: TGTGCCAGCAGTCGTACAGGGGACAATGAGCAGTTCTTC. Encoded protein: CASSRTGDNEQFF.

V gene TRBV7-9 combines with J gene TRBJ1-1; D is unresolved. V was trimmed by 4 bases and J by 0 bases, leaving 12 bases between them. This CDR3 has 15 residues. Germline lookup yields CDR1 SEHNR and CDR2 FQNEAQ (reference sequence). CDR3 sequence reads: CASSSGVSMNTEAFF. CDR3 in DNA: TGTGCCAGCAGCTCGGGAGTATCGATGAACACTGAAGCTTTCTTT. The entire variable domain, with the rest obtained from reference TRBV7-9 and TRBJ1-1, is as follows: DTGVSQNPRHKITKRGQNVTFRCDPISEHNRLYWYRQTLGQGPEFLTYFQNEAQLEKSRLLSDRFSAERPKGSFSTLEIQRTEQGDSAMYLCASSSGVSMNTEAFFGQGTRLTVV.

This clonotype came up once. The chain recombines TRBV12-3 or TRBV12-4 with TRBJ1-1; 8 nucleotides align to TRBD1. V was clipped by 6 bases and J by 0 bases; unmatched bases: 6. The CDR3 has 15 amino acids. This CDR3 is CASRFGTGMNTEAFF. DNA of the CDR3: TGTGCCAGCAGATTCGGGACAGGAATGAACACTGAAGCTTTCTTT.

This clonotype was counted a few times. The V and J genes are TRBV6-6 and TRBJ2-1, with D uncertain. V lost 0 bases and J lost 9, with 18 bases in between. The CDR3 consists of 16 residues. CDR1 and CDR2 (germline): MNHNY, SVGAGI (reference sequence). The CDR3 loop is CASSYSMNSPPAEQFF. CDR3 nucleotide sequence: TGTGCCAGCAGTTACTCGATGAACAGCCCACCCGCTGAGCAGTTCTTC.

This clonotype was counted many times. J is TRBJ1-5 and V is TRBV12-3 or TRBV12-4; D is unresolved. V lost 5 bases to trimming and J lost 4 bases, with 12 bases between them. The CDR3 contains 14 residues. The CDR3 DNA follows: TGTGCCAGCAGTCCGCAGGACGGGAATCAGCCCCAGCATTTT. Its translation: CASSPQDGNQPQHF.

J is TRBJ2-2 and V is TRBV6-5; TRBD2 is a possible D gene (6 bases). Germline CDR1 reads MNHEY; CDR2 reads SVGAGI. CDR3 size: 14 residues. V gave up 8 bases and J gave up 4 bases, with 14 bases separating them. In nucleotides, the CDR3 is TGTGCCAGCGTCTCCCCGCGGGGCACCGGGGAGCTGTTTTTT. Translated, it gives CASVSPRGTGELFF.

This clonotype appeared once. The chain couples TRBV4-1 to TRBJ1-5, with no clear D. In germline, CDR1 is MGHRA, CDR2 YSYEKL. The CDR3 is 14 residues long. V lost 1 base, J lost 1 base, and 5 bases lay in between. The CDR3 spells CASSQVPSNQPQHF. In DNA form, the CDR3 reads TGCGCCAGCAGCCAAGTGCCAAGCAATCAGCCCCAGCATTTT.

There are a few counts of this clonotype. CDR3 loop: CASSAGHTKTYTF. The CDR3 DNA reads TGTGCCAGCAGTGCGGGACACACAAAAACCTACACCTTC. The rearrangement uses TRBV12-3 or TRBV12-4 and TRBJ1-2, with D perhaps TRBD1 (6 bases). CDR3 size: 13 residues. Trimming removed 5 bases from V and 10 bases from J, with 17 bases in between.

This clonotype has just one count. The J gene is TRBJ2-1, the V gene TRBV9; 12 nucleotides match TRBD1. V trimming: 4 bases; J trimming: 8 bases; junction bases outside the gene matches: 7. Germline assignment: CDR1 SGDLS and CDR2 YYNGEE. The CDR3 runs 15 residues. In DNA, the CDR3 is TGTGCCAGCAGCTGGGGACAGGGGGCGTGGGATGAGCAGTTCTTC. Amino acid sequence: CASSWGQGAWDEQFF. The full variable domain, in which reference TRBV9 and TRBJ2-1 provide the parts outside the CDR3, is DSGVTQTPKHLITATGQRVTLRCSPRSGDLSVYWYQQSLDQGLQFLIQYYNGEERAKGNILERFSAQQFPDLHSELNLSSLELGDSALYFCASSWGQGAWDEQFFGPGTRLTVL.

The chain employs TRBV27 and TRBJ2-5; no clear D. The CDR3 runs to 14 residues. Trimming pared 2 bases from V and 6 bases from J, leaving 13 bases between. Germline V gene sequence: CDR1 MNHEY, CDR2 SMNVEV (reference sequence). CDR3 region: CASSLLDRSQTQYF. The CDR3 coding sequence is TGTGCCAGCAGTTTACTTGACCGATCTCAGACCCAGTACTTC.

V gene TRBV20-1 combines with J gene TRBJ1-5; no clear D gene. Germline V gene data show CDR1 as DFQATT and CDR2 as SNEGSKA (reference sequence). The CDR3 is made up of 14 amino acids. V lost 1 base, J lost 0 bases, and 7 bases lay in between. The CDR3 nucleotides read TGCAGTGCTAGAGTTCAGCATAGCAATCAGCCCCAGCATTTT. Residues: CSARVQHSNQPQHF.

This clonotype was observed once. The rearrangement uses TRBV20-1 and TRBJ2-3; 8 bases align to TRBD2. J lost 4 bases, V lost 6 bases, and 9 bases had no gene match. This CDR3 comprises 14 residues. Germline V gives CDR1 DFQATT, CDR2 SNEGSKA (reference sequence). The CDR3 DNA reads TGCAGTGCCAGACTAGCGAGAAAGGCAGATACGCAGTATTTT. Translation: CSARLARKADTQYF.

This clonotype was seen a handful of times. The chain is built from TRBV30 and TRBJ1-4; no reliable D call. The CDR3 spans 12 residues. Trimming removed 4 bases at V and 7 bases at J, with 10 bases between. Germline V gene sequence: CDR1 GTSNPN, CDR2 SVGIG (reference sequence). CDR3 sequence reads: CAWTGDSEKLFF. The CDR3 DNA is TGTGCCTGGACTGGGGATAGTGAAAAACTGTTTTTT.

This sequence joins TRBV20-1 and TRBJ2-7, with 12 bases that match TRBD2. This CDR3 is built from 17 residues. Germline V lookup: CDR1 DFQATT, CDR2 SNEGSKA (reference sequence). With 5 bases clipped from V and 0 bases from J, the junction kept 11 bases outside the gene matches. CDR3 loop: CSALGLAGGERSYEQYF. CDR3 sequence (DNA): TGCAGTGCTTTAGGTCTAGCGGGAGGGGAGCGCTCCTACGAGCAGTACTTC.

The chain links TRBV9 to TRBJ2-1, with 9 positions matching TRBD2. With 5 bases clipped from V and 2 bases from J, the junction kept 5 bases outside the gene matches. Germline CDR1 and CDR2: SGDLS and YYNGEE. The CDR3 loop spans 15 amino acids. CDR3 sequence: CASSGGGAAYNEQFF. The CDR3 bases are TGTGCCAGCAGTGGCGGGGGGGCCGCCTACAATGAGCAGTTCTTC.

This sequence joins TRBV10-3 and TRBJ1-2; no reliable D call. The CDR3 is 15 residues long. The V end was cut by 2 bases, the J end by 0 bases, with 10 bases between. From germline, CDR1 is ENHRY and CDR2 SYGVKD. The CDR3 DNA is TGTGCCATCAGTGAGACACAACATCCTAACTATGGCTACACCTTC. Protein product: CAISETQHPNYGYTF.

The J gene is TRBJ2-3, the V gene TRBV10-2; D unclear. V gave up 7 bases and J gave up 3 bases, with 11 bases separating them. Germline V gene sequence: CDR1 WSHSY, CDR2 SAAADI. This CDR3 contains 13 residues. CDR3 DNA sequence: TGCGCCAGCATGGGCCTCAAGACAGATACGCAGTATTTT. Amino acid sequence: CASMGLKTDTQYF.

The V gene is TRBV25-1, the J gene TRBJ2-2; 9 bases are a match to TRBD1. The CDR3 sequence is 15 residues long. V shed 4 bases and J 6 bases; nucleotides not matched to a gene: 6. Germline values: CDR1 MGHDK, CDR2 SYGVNS. CDR3 DNA sequence: TGTGCCAGCAGTGTCGAAACAGGGGGCCCCGGGGAGCTGTTTTTT. This translates into CASSVETGGPGELFF.